This entry lists 19 T cell receptor beta chains sequenced from one sample in a study of blood T cells in healthy people across ages. Through a sample-barcoded 5' primer and a J-beta primer mix, a second PCR was run for roughly 7 to 11 cycles. TCRdb re-called the 5' RACE reads through MiXCR, storing one row per CDR3 protein. The data contain over a million distinct CDR3 sequences, approximately 59% of them seen just once; the ten biggest clones take up 6.5% to 8.5%. The sequenced sample was blood. The receptors derive from a young man in good health.

The J gene is TRBJ2-5, the V gene TRBV7-9; no clear D gene. Trimming stripped 7 bases from V and 3 bases from J, with 3 bases between. Germline-derived CDR1 and CDR2 are SEHNR and FQNEAQ (reference sequence). The CDR3 contains 10 residues. The CDR3 region is CASMEETQYF. CDR3 sequence (DNA): TGTGCCAGCATGGAAGAGACCCAGTACTTC.

V and J are TRBV4-1 and TRBJ2-1, with TRBD2 matching over 8 bases. This CDR3 is built from 15 residues. Germline V gene data show CDR1 as MGHRA and CDR2 as YSYEKL. V shed 1 base and J 10 bases; nucleotides not matched to a gene: 9. CDR3 DNA: TGCGCCAGCAGCCAAGGCCCCGGGACTAGTCCGGAGCAGTTCTTC. The encoded protein is CASSQGPGTSPEQFF.

This clonotype was counted a few times. The genes are TRBV5-1 and TRBJ2-5; no firm D call. Trimming removed 4 bases at V and 5 bases at J, with 15 bases between. CDR3 length: 14 amino acids. Germline CDR1 reads SGHRS; CDR2 reads YFSETQ. The CDR3 here is CASSRNEARETQYF. The DNA of the CDR3 is TGCGCCAGCAGCCGGAATGAGGCCCGGGAGACCCAGTACTTC.

The J gene is TRBJ1-1, the V gene TRBV6-5; D gene unclear. Between the trimmed V and J ends, which lost 6 bases and 1 base, there was a span of 9 bases. Germline V gene lookup returns CDR1 MNHEY and CDR2 SVGAGI. This CDR3 contains 13 residues. CDR3 region: CASSQNPNTEAFF. As DNA, the CDR3 is TGTGCCAGCAGCCAAAATCCGAACACTGAAGCTTTCTTT.

DNA of the CDR3: TGTGCCAGCAGCGTAACAGGGATCATCTACGAGCAGTACTTC. The encoded protein is CASSVTGIIYEQYF. This sequence joins TRBV27 and TRBJ2-7, with D perhaps matching TRBD1 (6 bases). Germline values: CDR1 MNHEY, CDR2 SMNVEV (reference sequence). This CDR3 is 14 amino acids long. V shed 6 bases and J shed 3 bases, with 15 bases lying between them.

The chain joins TRBV4-2 to TRBJ2-7; D is ambiguous. The CDR3 has 15 amino acids. Germline CDR1 reads LGHNA; CDR2 reads YNFKEQ. V dropped 0 bases and J dropped 5 bases, with 14 bases sitting between them. The CDR3 here is CASSQDPTGSHEQYF. CDR3 in DNA: TGTGCCAGCAGCCAAGATCCCACCGGTAGCCACGAGCAGTACTTC.

This chain connects TRBV6-5 to TRBJ2-5; D unclear. Germline CDR1 MNHEY, CDR2 SVGAGI. The CDR3 spans 14 residues. Trimming left V 5 bases short and J 5 bases short, with 15 bases between. CDR3 sequence reads: CASSVTNILETQYF. In DNA, the CDR3 is TGTGCCAGCAGTGTAACAAACATCCTTGAGACCCAGTACTTC.

V is TRBV5-1 and J is TRBJ2-7; 14 bases map to TRBD2. The V segment lost 5 bases and the J segment 11 bases; nucleotides outside the gene matches: 9. Germline V CDR1 and CDR2: SGHRS, YFSETQ. The CDR3 contains 14 residues. CDR3 nucleotides: TGCGCCAGCAGACCGGGACTAGCGGGGGACCCGGAGTACTTC. This sequence encodes CASRPGLAGDPEYF.

The chain recombines TRBV6-2 or TRBV6-3 with TRBJ2-1; 8 positions agree with TRBD1. The CDR3 has 16 amino acids. V trimming: 2 bases; J trimming: 2 bases; junction bases outside the gene matches: 5. Germline CDR1 MNHEY, CDR2 SVGEGT. The CDR3 reads CASSYPGQGPYNEQFF. The CDR3 nucleotides are TGTGCCAGCAGTTACCCTGGACAGGGTCCCTACAATGAGCAGTTCTTC.

J is TRBJ2-6 and V is TRBV7-8; 8 bases match TRBD1. Germline assignment: CDR1 SGHVS and CDR2 FQNEAQ. The CDR3 spans 18 residues. V shed 2 bases and J 0 bases; nucleotides not matched to a gene: 6. CDR3: CASSLPKTGASGANVLTF. In nucleotides, the CDR3 is TGTGCCAGCAGCTTACCCAAGACAGGGGCCTCTGGGGCCAACGTCCTGACTTTC. Combining the CDR3 with reference TRBV7-8 and TRBJ2-6 gives the whole variable domain GAGVSQSPRYKVAKRGQDVALRCDPISGHVSLFWYQQALGQGPEFLTYFQNEAQLDKSGLPSDRFFAERPEGSVSTLKIQRTQQEDSAVYLCASSLPKTGASGANVLTFGAGSRLTVL.

There are a few counts of this clonotype. The rearrangement joins TRBV29-1 to TRBJ2-1, with 9 bases identical to TRBD2. Germline V lookup: CDR1 SQVTM, CDR2 ANQGSEA. This CDR3 has 14 residues. V shed 2 bases and J 8 bases; nucleotides not matched to a gene: 7. The CDR3: CSVEPGLATDEQFF. In DNA, the CDR3 is TGCAGCGTTGAACCGGGACTAGCCACGGATGAGCAGTTCTTC.

The rearrangement joins TRBV14 to TRBJ1-6; TRBD1 might be the D (6 bases). With 4 bases removed from V and 7 bases from J, the gap between germline ends came to 11 bases. CDR3 size: 14 residues. Germline V CDR1 and CDR2: SGHDN, FVKESK. The CDR3 DNA follows: TGTGCCAGCAGCCCCGATCAGGGGAATTCACCCCTCCACTTT. Translating it yields CASSPDQGNSPLHF. Full variable domain (missing parts from reference TRBV14 and TRBJ1-6): EAGVTQFPSHSVIEKGQTVTLRCDPISGHDNLYWYRRVMGKEIKFLLHFVKESKQDESGMPNNRFLAERTGGTYSTLKVQPAELEDSGVYFCASSPDQGNSPLHFGNGTRLTVT.

The chain uses TRBV27 and TRBJ2-1; D is ambiguous. The germline CDR1 and CDR2 sequences are MNHEY and SMNVEV (reference sequence). The CDR3 sequence is 15 residues long. The V gene lost 2 bases and the J gene lost 7 bases, with 15 bases spanning the gap. The CDR3 DNA is TGTGCCAGCAGTTTACTGCCTAAGTCGACTAATGAGCAGTTCTTC. Translation: CASSLLPKSTNEQFF.

The chain couples TRBV4-1 to TRBJ1-1; TRBD1 matches 7 bases. There are 16 residues in the CDR3. Germline V gene lookup returns CDR1 MGHRA and CDR2 YSYEKL. Unmatched junction bases numbered 11, after V lost 1 base and J lost 6 bases. DNA of the CDR3: TGCGCCAGCAGCCAAGCCTGGGGGACAGTTGAGGCTGAAGCTTTCTTT. It is translated as CASSQAWGTVEAEAFF.

V and J are TRBV28 and TRBJ2-3, with 8 bases identical to TRBD1. Germline values: CDR1 MDHEN, CDR2 SYDVKM. The V gene end was trimmed by 5 bases and the J gene end by 4 bases; junction bases not matched to a gene: 14. The CDR3 covers 17 residues. CDR3 amino acids: CASSKTDRASFPDTQYF. The CDR3 DNA reads as TGTGCCAGCAGTAAAACGGACAGGGCGTCTTTTCCAGATACGCAGTATTTT.

This clonotype was observed at least ten times. CDR3 amino acids: CATPSLLAGYLERAEQYF. The CDR3 DNA reads as TGTGCCACGCCGTCTCTACTAGCGGGATACCTCGAGAGAGCCGAGCAGTACTTC. The rearrangement uses TRBV24-1 and TRBJ2-7; 10 bases agree with TRBD2. The CDR3 is made up of 18 amino acids. Germline V lookup: CDR1 KGHDR, CDR2 SFDVKD. V shed 10 bases, J shed 6 bases, and the junction held 23 bases outside the gene matches.

This clonotype was detected only once. This sequence may be a read error, since a much larger clone differs from it by one base. This chain uses TRBV5-1 with TRBJ2-7; D is possibly TRBD2 (5 bases). The CDR3 contains 15 residues. Trimming cost V 3 bases and J 7 bases, with 20 bases left between them. Germline assignment: CDR1 SGHRS and CDR2 YFSETQ. CDR3 amino acids: CASSSTRLQSDEQYF. The CDR3 nucleotides read TGCGCCAGCAGCTCAACTAGACTTCAATCCGATGAGCAGTACTTC. Using reference TRBV5-1 and TRBJ2-7 for the parts outside the CDR3, the full variable domain is KAGVTQTPRYLIKTRGQQVTLSCSPISGHRSVSWYQQTPGQGLQFLFEYFSETQRNKGNFPGRFSGRQFSNSRSEMNVSTLELGDSALYLCASSSTRLQSDEQYFGPGTRLTVT.

The chain uses TRBV27 and TRBJ2-3; TRBD2 is a possible D gene (6 bases). This CDR3 comprises 14 residues. The ends were cut back, 6 bases at V and 5 bases at J, with 15 bases in the middle. Per germline, CDR1 MNHEY and CDR2 SMNVEV (reference sequence). The CDR3 protein is CASRPEGVGDTQYF. CDR3 in DNA: TGTGCCAGCAGACCGGAGGGAGTTGGAGATACGCAGTATTTT.

The J gene is TRBJ2-7, the V gene TRBV7-9, with 8 positions matching TRBD2. The CDR3 has 14 amino acids. Germline assignment: CDR1 SEHNR and CDR2 FQNEAQ (reference sequence). The V segment lost 5 bases and the J segment 2 bases; nucleotides outside the gene matches: 5. Here the CDR3 DNA reads TGTGCCAGCAGCCCCCAACTAGCGGCCTACGAGCAGTACTTC. This encodes CASSPQLAAYEQYF.